The sequence of this T cell receptor (beta chain) was determined in a study of T-cell reconstitution after alpha-beta-depleted transplantation in children. Germline lookup yields CDR1 MNHEY and CDR2 SVGEGT. V gave up 2 bases and J gave up 6 bases; unmatched junction bases: 3. There are 14 residues in the CDR3. This clonotype has just one count. Its antigen is unidentified. Possible read error: a much larger clone is one base away. General study findings and limits: Roughly two months post-transplant, alpha-beta T cells reportedly originated from several hundred graft clones that had expanded. Certain patients had high TCRbeta diversity at day 60, and it came from recipient T cells and thymic progenitors that survived. Newly produced T cells mostly accounted for T-cell counts and diversity one year post-transplant.

The authors prepared the TCRbeta library with unique molecular identifiers. Using its own MiXCR run on the PCR reads, TCRdb lists one record per CDR3 protein. The data show about 470,000 distinct CDR3 sequences, roughly 43% seen once. The chain links TRBV6-2 or TRBV6-3 to TRBJ2-1; 8 bases are a match to TRBD2. The receptor was derived from a girl aged 2 to 10 with aplastic anemia, due to receive a stem cell transplant. Sequenced material: PBMCs, taken before TCRalphabeta/CD19-depleted stem cell transplant. The DNA for the CDR3 is TGTGCCAGCAGTTACACTAGCGGCTGCAATGAGCAGTTCTTC. As protein: CASSYTSGCNEQFF.